At least ten counts were recorded for the clone carrying this T cell receptor (beta chain). The CDR3 contains 12 residues. V lost 5 bases to trimming and J lost 5 bases; unmatched junction nucleotides: 2. The data belong to a study of CD8 T cells in ankylosing spondylitis. TCRdb ran MiXCR on the 5' RACE reads and lists one entry per CDR3 protein. The table records hundreds of thousands of distinct CDR3 sequences, around 21% of them present only once. The sample comprised blood, either unsorted or a sorted T cell fraction (not recorded which). This sequence joins TRBV12-3 or TRBV12-4 and TRBJ1-1, with 7 bases identical to TRBD1. The receptor's source is a female donor with ankylosing spondylitis or in good health (not recorded which). The chain's CDR3 is CASSTGETEAFF. The CDR3 DNA is TGTGCCAGCAGTACAGGGGAAACTGAAGCTTTCTTT.